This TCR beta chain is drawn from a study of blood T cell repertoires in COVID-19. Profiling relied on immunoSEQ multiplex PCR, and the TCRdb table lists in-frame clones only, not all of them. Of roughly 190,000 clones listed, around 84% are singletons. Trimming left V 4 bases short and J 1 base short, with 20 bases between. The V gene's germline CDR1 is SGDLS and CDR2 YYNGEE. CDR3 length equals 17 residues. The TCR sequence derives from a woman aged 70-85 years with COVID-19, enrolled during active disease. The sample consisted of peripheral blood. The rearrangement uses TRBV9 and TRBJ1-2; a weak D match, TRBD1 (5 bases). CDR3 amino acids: CASSLREGLMVNYGYTF. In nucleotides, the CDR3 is TGTGCCAGCAGCCTGCGGGAGGGGCTCATGGTTAACTATGGCTACACCTTC.